A single sample is the source of the 26 T cell receptor beta chains below, sequenced in a study of T cell repertoires in cytomegalovirus infection. TCRdb re-called the reads through MiXCR, storing one row per CDR3 protein. The table has approximately 630,000 distinct CDR3 sequences, less than 25% seen once. The sample consisted of CD8+ T cells from PBMCs. These receptor sequences come from a human donor in good health (CMV status not recorded). Some clones in this sample may be carry-over from other donors' samples.

This clonotype was recorded only once. With a much larger clone just one base away, this may be a read error. The rearrangement links TRBV11-2 to TRBJ2-7; 8 bases fit TRBD1. The ends lost 6 bases at V and 8 bases at J; junction bases unmatched: 9. This CDR3 contains 13 residues. The V gene's germline CDR1 is SGHAT and CDR2 FQNNGV. CDR3 loop: CASSRTGSVKQYF. The CDR3 DNA sequence: TGTGCCAGCAGTCGGACAGGGTCCGTCAAGCAGTACTTC.

This clonotype was seen ten or more times. The CDR3 is CASTHGSAEAFF. The CDR3 DNA reads TGTGCCAGCACTCATGGGAGCGCTGAAGCTTTCTTT. The chain is built from TRBV7-9 and TRBJ1-1; D gene uncertain. The germline V gene has CDR1 SEHNR and CDR2 FQNEAQ (reference sequence). The CDR3 has 12 amino acids. V was cut by 7 bases and J by 6 bases, with 12 bases left in between.

Only a few counts were recorded for this clonotype. The chain uses TRBV12-3 or TRBV12-4 and TRBJ2-1; a possible D gene is TRBD1 (5 bases). The CDR3 is 14 residues long. V lost 1 base, J lost 6 bases, and 10 bases lay in between. CDR3 sequence reads: CASSLGPRANEQFF. Here the CDR3 DNA reads TGTGCCAGCAGTTTAGGGCCCAGGGCCAATGAGCAGTTCTTC.

In its sample, this clonotype was seen many times. The chain combines TRBV7-8 with TRBJ2-3; the D gene is possibly TRBD2 (6 bases). Germline assignment: CDR1 SGHVS and CDR2 FQNEAQ. The CDR3 loop spans 15 amino acids. V lost 5 bases and J lost 12, with 24 bases in between. CDR3 coding DNA: TGTGCCAGCAGCGGACCGACCAGACTAGACTCTCCCCAGTATTTT. Its protein is CASSGPTRLDSPQYF.

This sequence joins TRBV20-1 and TRBJ1-5; TRBD1 might be the D (5 bases). V was clipped by 2 bases and J by 5 bases, with 10 bases between them. Germline values: CDR1 DFQATT, CDR2 SNEGSKA (reference sequence). This CDR3 has 13 residues. The CDR3, as DNA: TGCAGTGCTAGAAAAGGGGTGGATCAGCCCCAGCATTTT. Translated, it gives CSARKGVDQPQHF.

This clonotype turned up a few times. The gene calls are TRBV2 and TRBJ2-7, with 8 bases that match TRBD1. V was pared by 9 bases and J by 3 bases, with 4 bases of the junction left unmatched. The CDR3 covers 12 residues. Germline CDR1 reads SNHLY; CDR2 reads FYNNEI. CDR3 sequence reads: CARQGQGYEQYV. DNA of the CDR3: TGTGCCAGACAAGGACAGGGCTACGAGCAGTACGTC.

Written as DNA, the CDR3 is TGTGCCAGCAGGACCATCAACTATGGCTACACCTTC. Amino acids: CASRTINYGYTF. The chain employs TRBV27 and TRBJ1-2; D uncertain. Trimming took off 6 bases at V and 2 bases at J, with 7 bases between the two ends. CDR1 is MNHEY, CDR2 SMNVEV, per germline (reference sequence). CDR3 length: 12 amino acids.

Turning to this clonotype: A junction boundary mismatches the germline segment, possibly from a read error. The chain uses TRBV4-2 and TRBJ1-2; D is perhaps TRBD1 (5 bases). Germline CDR1 LGHNA, CDR2 YNFKEQ. The CDR3 length is 16 residues. The DNA of the CDR3 is TGTGCCAGCTGCCAACTATCGGGGGGAAGCAACTATGGCTACACCTTC. As protein: CASCQLSGGSNYGYTF.

In this sample, this clonotype turned up a few times. V and J are TRBV5-8 and TRBJ2-3, with TRBD2 identical over 9 bases. Germline-derived CDR1 and CDR2 are SGHTS and YDEGEE. The V and J ends lost 5 bases and 0 bases, in that order; junction bases with no gene match: 7. The CDR3 totals 16 residues. The DNA for the CDR3 is TGTGCCAGCAGGCCTGGACTAGCGCCTAGCACAGATACGCAGTATTTT. Encoded protein: CASRPGLAPSTDTQYF. Full variable domain (outside the CDR3, taken from reference TRBV5-8 and TRBJ2-3): EAGVTQSPTHLIKTRGQQATLRCSPISGHTSVYWYQQALGLGLQFLLWYDEGEERNRGNFPPRFSGRQFPNYSSELNVNALELEDSALYLCASRPGLAPSTDTQYFGPGTRLTVL.

This CDR3 is CASSSDRAAGNTIYF. The CDR3 DNA reads TGCGCCAGCAGTTCGGACAGGGCTGCCGGAAACACCATATATTTT. J is TRBJ1-3 and V is TRBV5-1; 8 bases map to TRBD1. Germline V lookup: CDR1 SGHRS, CDR2 YFSETQ. The CDR3 spans 15 residues. The trim removed 5 bases at V and 4 bases at J, leaving 8 bases unmatched.

V is TRBV27 and J is TRBJ2-7; D could derive from TRBD1 or TRBD2 (5 bases each). This CDR3 has 14 amino acids. The germline V and J ends were trimmed by 3 bases and 1 base, with 10 bases remaining between them. Germline V lookup: CDR1 MNHEY, CDR2 SMNVEV (reference sequence). CDR3 in amino acids: CASSFRGGSYEQYV. The CDR3 DNA reads as TGTGCCAGCAGTTTCCGTGGGGGATCCTACGAGCAGTACGTC.

The V gene is TRBV9, the J gene TRBJ2-1; D assignment may be TRBD1 or TRBD2 (5 bases each). V gave up 3 bases and J gave up 0 bases, with 10 bases separating them. This CDR3 comprises 15 residues. Per germline, CDR1 SGDLS and CDR2 YYNGEE. CDR3 nucleotides: TGTGCCAGCAGCGCGGAGGACAACTCCTACAATGAGCAGTTCTTC. Translation gives CASSAEDNSYNEQFF.

The rearrangement links TRBV6-6 to TRBJ1-1, with 8 bases that match TRBD1. Trimming removed 4 bases from V and 3 bases from J; junction bases left unmatched: 4. Germline values: CDR1 MNHNY, CDR2 SVGAGI (reference sequence). The CDR3 sequence is 14 residues long. The CDR3 coding sequence is TGTGCCAGCAGTTTGACAGGGGTGTACACTGAAGCTTTCTTT. Its protein product is CASSLTGVYTEAFF.

There are many counts of this clonotype. V is TRBV7-9 and J is TRBJ1-1; 9 positions match TRBD1. J gave up 4 bases and V 5 bases, and 8 bases lay outside the gene matches. The CDR3 consists of 15 residues. The germline V gene encodes CDR1 SEHNR and CDR2 FQNEAQ (reference sequence). This chain's CDR3 is CASSQGQGLSTEAFF. The DNA for the CDR3 is TGTGCCAGCAGCCAAGGACAGGGGCTTAGCACTGAAGCTTTCTTT. The full variable domain, rest sourced from reference TRBV7-9 and TRBJ1-1, is DTGVSQNPRHKITKRGQNVTFRCDPISEHNRLYWYRQTLGQGPEFLTYFQNEAQLEKSRLLSDRFSAERPKGSFSTLEIQRTEQGDSAMYLCASSQGQGLSTEAFFGQGTRLTVV.

This clonotype has only a few counts. The chain employs TRBV12-3 or TRBV12-4 and TRBJ1-2, with D hard to call. The CDR3 is 17 amino acids. The V and J ends lost 3 bases and 2 bases respectively, with 19 bases between them. The CDR3 coding sequence is TGTGCCAGCAGTTTTCTCTTCCGCGCCCAGGAGAACTATGGCTACACCTTC. This codes for CASSFLFRAQENYGYTF.

The chain carries TRBV24-1 and TRBJ1-5, with 7 bases matching TRBD1. V dropped 4 bases and J dropped 1; count of bases not matched to a gene: 6. The CDR3 loop spans 16 amino acids. CDR1 KGHDR and CDR2 SFDVKD come from the germline V gene. The CDR3 sequence is CATSDPTGLSNQPQHF. For the CDR3, the DNA is TGTGCCACCAGTGACCCGACAGGGTTGAGCAATCAGCCCCAGCATTTT.

The chain uses TRBV24-1 and TRBJ2-1, with TRBD2 matching 11 bases. This CDR3 contains 14 residues. Trimming at V came to 4 bases and at J to 8 bases, leaving 3 bases not matched to a gene. CDR1 and CDR2 (germline): KGHDR, SFDVKD. The CDR3 coding sequence is TGTGCCACCAGTGACCCGGGACTAGCGGATGAGCAGTTCTTC. It codes for CATSDPGLADEQFF.

The V call is TRBV12-3 or TRBV12-4, the J call TRBJ1-2; the D gene is possibly TRBD1 (5 bases). Trimming stripped 3 bases from V and 4 bases from J, with 12 bases between. This CDR3 contains 14 residues. The CDR3 here is CASSFPGPGYGYTF. The CDR3 DNA follows: TGTGCCAGCAGTTTTCCGGGGCCGGGCTATGGCTACACCTTC.

This clonotype was recorded only once. An end of the junction does not agree with germline; a read error may underlie this. The chain joins TRBV15 to TRBJ1-2; maybe TRBD1 (5 bases). This CDR3 region has 15 residues. Germline V CDR1 and CDR2: LNHNV, YYDKDF (reference sequence). CDR3 sequence: CATSREVGGNYGYTF. CDR3 DNA: TGTGCCACCAGCAGAGAGGTGGGGGGAAACTATGGCTACACCTTT.

In its sample, this clonotype was seen a few times. The rearrangement uses TRBV4-1 and TRBJ2-7; weak D call: TRBD2 (6 bases). This CDR3 has 15 amino acids. Deletions cut 4 bases from V and 0 bases from J, with 13 bases between. Germline values: CDR1 MGHRA, CDR2 YSYEKL. The CDR3 DNA follows: TGCGCCAGCAGCCCTACACCGGACTACTCCTACGAGCAGTACTTC. Protein product: CASSPTPDYSYEQYF.

The CDR3: CSARDWSDRASYNEQFF. The CDR3 coding sequence is TGCAGTGCTAGAGATTGGTCAGACAGGGCCTCCTACAATGAGCAGTTCTTC. The chain recombines TRBV20-1 with TRBJ2-1, with TRBD1 matching 7 bases. V lost 0 bases to trimming and J lost 0 bases; unmatched junction nucleotides: 8. CDR1 is DFQATT, CDR2 SNEGSKA, per germline (reference sequence). The CDR3 is 17 amino acids.

This clonotype has only a few counts. CDR3 DNA: TGTGCCAGCAGCTTAGCGCTGGGGGCTGAGCAGTTCTTC. Protein sequence: CASSLALGAEQFF. The chain carries TRBV7-8 and TRBJ2-1; TRBD1 is a possible D gene (6 bases). The V gene's germline CDR1 is SGHVS and CDR2 FQNEAQ. The CDR3 has 13 residues. The V end lost 0 bases, the J end lost 9 bases, and 9 bases lay between the germline ends.

This clonotype turned up a few times. The rearrangement joins TRBV28 to TRBJ2-3, with 10 bases fitting TRBD2. V shed 6 bases, J shed 3 bases, and the junction held 3 bases outside the gene matches. The CDR3 contains 14 residues. Germline V gene sequence: CDR1 MDHEN, CDR2 SYDVKM. In DNA, the CDR3 is TGTGCCAGCAGCACTAGCGGGACTACAGATACGCAGTATTTT. Translated: CASSTSGTTDTQYF. Looking up the rest from reference TRBV28 and TRBJ2-3 gives the full variable domain: DVKVTQSSRYLVKRTGEKVFLECVQDMDHENMFWYRQDPGLGLRLIYFSYDVKMKEKGDIPEGYSVSREKKERFSLILESASTNQTSMYLCASSTSGTTDTQYFGPGTRLTVL.

This clonotype has just a few counts. The chain has TRBV29-1 and TRBJ1-5, with D possibly matching TRBD1 (5 bases). Germline V gives CDR1 SQVTM, CDR2 ANQGSEA. The germline V and J ends were trimmed by 6 bases and 5 bases, with 14 bases remaining between them. This CDR3 is built from 13 residues. The CDR3 sequence is CSVATGRYQPQHF. In nucleotides, the CDR3 is TGCAGCGTGGCGACGGGGCGTTATCAGCCCCAGCATTTT.

With regard to this clonotype: With a much larger clone just one base away, this may be a read error. The chain employs TRBV28 and TRBJ2-2, with 7 bases fitting TRBD1. The J segment lost 9 bases and the V segment lost 8 bases, leaving 9 bases of the junction unmatched. Germline CDR1 is MDHEN and CDR2 is SYDVKM. The CDR3 is made up of 13 amino acids. The CDR3 coding sequence is TGTGCCAGCCTGACAGGGTCGGCCCGGGAGCTGTTTTTT. Its translation: CASLTGSARELFF.

This clonotype was seen repeatedly, ten times or more. The junction and the germline gene differ at one end; a read error may be behind it. CDR3 DNA: TGTGCCAGCACCTTAATAGAAAGGCGGACTGAAGCTTTCTTT. Translated, it gives CASTLIERRTEAFF. This chain joins TRBV7-3 and TRBJ1-1; D is unclear. CDR1 SGHTA and CDR2 FQGTGA come from the germline V gene. This CDR3 comprises 14 residues. Supplemented by reference TRBV7-3 and TRBJ1-1, the full variable domain reads GAGVSQTPSNKVTEKGKYVELRCDPISGHTALYWYRQSLGQGPEFLIYFQGTGAADDSGLPNDRFFAVRPEGSVSTLKIQRTERGDSAVYLCASTLIERRTEAFFGQGTRLTVV.